The rows below give T cell receptor beta chains drawn from one sample of a study of PD-1 and CTLA-4 blockade in melanoma. Clones were read by immunoSEQ multiplex PCR, and TCRdb kept only the in-frame ones, dropping some. Of around 31,000 clones in the sample, approximately 90% were seen once. Material: CD8+ T cells from peripheral blood, obtained from a patient given anti-PD-1 treatment. The origin of the receptors is a human donor with melanoma. Both conserved end residues are part of each CDR3. The order of the fields is V gene, D gene, clone size, J gene, CDR3 protein, CDR3 DNA. The D gene is left open where the match is weak. Clone size appears in some rows only: once, few, many, or a class for an expanded clone.

V gene: TRBV6-6; D gene: NA; clone size: NA; J gene: TRBJ2-1; CDR3 protein: CASSYTGPLDEQFF; CDR3 DNA: TGTGCCAGCAGTTACACGGGCCCCTTGGATGAGCAGTTCTTC
V gene: TRBV27; D gene: NA; clone size: NA; J gene: TRBJ2-6; CDR3 protein: CASSPGVPGANVLTF; CDR3 DNA: TGTGCCAGCAGTCCAGGGGTTCCGGGGGCCAACGTCCTGACTTTC
V gene: TRBV11-3; D gene: NA; clone size: NA; J gene: TRBJ2-2; CDR3 protein: CASSLDGETNTGELFF; CDR3 DNA: TGTGCCAGCAGCTTAGATGGCGAGACGAACACCGGGGAGCTGTTTTTT
V gene: TRBV27; D gene: NA; clone size: NA; J gene: TRBJ1-1; CDR3 protein: CASSLSGGTEAFF; CDR3 DNA: TGTGCCAGCAGTTTATCAGGGGGCACTGAAGCTTTCTTT
V gene: TRBV9; D gene: NA; clone size: NA; J gene: TRBJ2-3; CDR3 protein: CASSGTGIPDTQYF; CDR3 DNA: TGTGCCAGCAGCGGAACAGGGATCCCAGATACGCAGTATTTT
V gene: TRBV4-1; D gene: NA; clone size: NA; J gene: TRBJ1-2; CDR3 protein: CASSQDGVTYGYTF; CDR3 DNA: TGCGCCAGCAGCCAAGATGGGGTCACCTATGGCTACACCTTC
V gene: TRBV28; D gene: TRBD1; clone size: NA; J gene: TRBJ1-5; CDR3 protein: CASSPGGQGNQPQHF; CDR3 DNA: TGTGCCAGCAGCCCAGGGGGCCAGGGCAATCAGCCCCAGCATTTT
V gene: TRBV19; D gene: TRBD2; clone size: NA; J gene: TRBJ2-4; CDR3 protein: CASSPRLAGALAKNIQYF; CDR3 DNA: TGTGCCAGTAGTCCTCGTCTAGCGGGGGCCCTAGCCAAAAACATTCAGTACTTC
V gene: TRBV6-1; D gene: TRBD1; clone size: NA; J gene: TRBJ2-3; CDR3 protein: CASSEETGGTDTQYF; CDR3 DNA: TGTGCCAGCAGTGAAGAGACAGGGGGCACAGATACGCAGTATTTT
V gene: TRBV9; D gene: NA; clone size: NA; J gene: TRBJ2-1; CDR3 protein: CASSGAAGQGGTYNEQFF; CDR3 DNA: TGTGCCAGCAGCGGAGCCGCTGGACAGGGAGGGACCTACAATGAGCAGTTCTTC
V gene: TRBV4-3; D gene: TRBD2; clone size: NA; J gene: TRBJ2-2; CDR3 protein: CASSQDWLAGGSGELFF; CDR3 DNA: TGCGCCAGCAGCCAAGATTGGCTAGCGGGGGGGAGCGGGGAGCTGTTTTTT
V gene: TRBV7-2; D gene: TRBD2; clone size: NA; J gene: TRBJ2-2; CDR3 protein: CASSLELAGRTGELFF; CDR3 DNA: TGTGCCAGCAGCTTAGAACTAGCGGGGCGCACCGGGGAGCTGTTTTTT
V gene: TRBV30; D gene: TRBD1; clone size: NA; J gene: TRBJ1-5; CDR3 protein: CAWSPTGGNQPQHF; CDR3 DNA: TGTGCCTGGAGCCCTACAGGGGGCAATCAGCCCCAGCATTTT
V gene: TRBV11-2; D gene: NA; clone size: NA; J gene: TRBJ2-5; CDR3 protein: CASSLGPDQYF; CDR3 DNA: TGTGCCAGCAGCTTAGGCCCCGACCAGTACTTC
V gene: TRBV5-4; D gene: TRBD2; clone size: NA; J gene: TRBJ2-1; CDR3 protein: CASSLSLAGPNEQFF; CDR3 DNA: TGTGCCAGCAGCTTGTCACTAGCGGGTCCTAATGAGCAGTTCTTC
V gene: TRBV7-3; D gene: TRBD2; clone size: NA; J gene: TRBJ2-1; CDR3 protein: CASSSGTSGGQTSSYNEQFF; CDR3 DNA: TGTGCCAGCAGCTCAGGGACTAGCGGGGGCCAGACAAGCTCCTACAATGAGCAGTTCTTC
V gene: TRBV28; D gene: NA; clone size: NA; J gene: TRBJ1-5; CDR3 protein: CASSLSSGPYSNQPQHF; CDR3 DNA: TGTGCCAGCAGTTTATCGTCTGGGCCCTATAGCAATCAGCCCCAGCATTTT
V gene: TRBV28; D gene: NA; clone size: NA; J gene: TRBJ2-3; CDR3 protein: CASSHRARSTDTQYF; CDR3 DNA: TGTGCCAGCAGTCACAGGGCCCGCAGCACAGATACGCAGTATTTT
V gene: TRBV6-5; D gene: TRBD2; clone size: NA; J gene: TRBJ2-3; CDR3 protein: CASSYTGGTTDTQYF; CDR3 DNA: TGTGCCAGCAGTTACACGGGGGGGACCACAGATACGCAGTATTTT
V gene: TRBV23-1; D gene: NA; clone size: NA; J gene: TRBJ2-1; CDR3 protein: CASSHWRRDSYSYNEQFF; CDR3 DNA: TGCGCCAGCAGTCACTGGAGGAGGGACAGCTACTCCTACAATGAGCAGTTCTTC
V gene: TRBV11-2; D gene: TRBD1; clone size: NA; J gene: TRBJ1-1; CDR3 protein: CASSSRAGGDTEAFF; CDR3 DNA: TGTGCCAGCAGCTCTAGAGCAGGGGGGGACACTGAAGCTTTCTTT
V gene: TRBV28; D gene: NA; clone size: NA; J gene: TRBJ2-7; CDR3 protein: CASSLGVVGGAISSYEQYF; CDR3 DNA: TGTGCCAGCAGTTTAGGGGTGGTGGGAGGCGCGATTAGCTCCTACGAGCAGTACTTC
V gene: TRBV10-3; D gene: NA; clone size: once; J gene: TRBJ1-4; CDR3 protein: CAISAEGDNEKLFF; CDR3 DNA: TGTGCCATCAGTGCCGAGGGGGATAATGAAAAACTGTTTTTT
V gene: TRBV30; D gene: TRBD1; clone size: once; J gene: TRBJ2-7; CDR3 protein: CAWSQDRTYEQYF; CDR3 DNA: TGTGCCTGGAGCCAGGACAGGACCTACGAGCAGTACTTC
V gene: TRBV27; D gene: NA; clone size: NA; J gene: TRBJ1-1; CDR3 protein: CASSSRMNTEAFF; CDR3 DNA: TGTGCCAGCAGTTCCCGCATGAACACTGAAGCTTTCTTT
V gene: TRBV28; D gene: NA; clone size: NA; J gene: TRBJ2-1; CDR3 protein: CASSPYSSYNEQFF; CDR3 DNA: TGTGCCAGCAGCCCATACAGCTCCTACAATGAGCAGTTCTTC
V gene: TRBV5-1; D gene: TRBD2; clone size: few; J gene: TRBJ2-1; CDR3 protein: CASSLASGVYNEQFF; CDR3 DNA: TGCGCCAGCAGCTTGGCCAGCGGGGTTTACAATGAGCAGTTCTTC
V gene: TRBV3-1/TRBV3-2; D gene: NA; clone size: NA; J gene: TRBJ2-1; CDR3 protein: CASSPLGQLNEQFF; CDR3 DNA: TGTGCCAGCAGCCCCCTAGGACAGCTCAATGAGCAGTTCTTC
V gene: TRBV5-4; D gene: TRBD1; clone size: NA; J gene: TRBJ1-5; CDR3 protein: CASSLQGAEQPQHF; CDR3 DNA: TGTGCCAGCAGCCTACAGGGGGCTGAACAGCCCCAGCATTTT